The entry below describes one T cell receptor (beta chain). The source of the sample is a study of blood T cell repertoires in COVID-19. Looking at the study overall: Acute and convalescent COVID-19 samples came from the United States, Italy and Spain. PBMCs, B-cell-depleted T cells, or T cells provided the cDNA or gDNA that made up the material.

In the source study's methods: Amplification of reference gene primers provided the estimated nucleated cell counts. Sequencing was performed with immunoSEQ multiplex PCR; in TCRdb, only in-frame clones are kept and a portion is missing. Clone size and V and J calls were adopted from that table, with D and trimming inferred from the DNA. The sample gives approximately 50,000 clones, under 95% of which show up once; approximately 4% is in the top ten. The V segment lost 1 base and the J segment 0 bases; nucleotides outside the gene matches: 2. The CDR3 extends over 15 amino acids. Germline lookup yields CDR1 LGHNA and CDR2 YNFKEQ.

The receptor was isolated from a human donor in a cohort sampled during active COVID-19. The genes are TRBV4-2 and TRBJ2-7; 8 bases map to TRBD1. Sequences were obtained from peripheral blood. CDR3 sequence: CASSQGTGGSYEQYF. The CDR3 coding sequence is TGTGCCAGCAGCCAAGGTACAGGGGGCTCCTACGAGCAGTACTTC.